A single sample is the source of the 4 T cell receptor beta chains below, sequenced in a study of shared clonotypes between healthy human individuals. The table came from immunoSEQ multiplex PCR; TCRdb's copy has only in-frame clones and leaves some out. The sample carries about 2.3 million clones, around 93% recorded once. Sequences were obtained from naive CD4+ T cells from PBMCs. Subset given: CD45RA+ positively selected. The receptors were gathered from a man younger than 35 in good health. Some clones in this sample may be carry-over from other donors' samples.

The V call is TRBV5-4, the J call TRBJ2-2; 11 bases are a match to TRBD2. J was trimmed by 0 bases and V by 4 bases; bases with no gene match: 14. In germline, CDR1 is SGHNT, CDR2 YYREEE (reference sequence). The CDR3 loop spans 20 amino acids. The CDR3: CASSPRGPMTSGTNTGELFF. Written as DNA, the CDR3 is TGTGCCAGCAGCCCCCGGGGGCCCATGACTAGCGGGACGAACACCGGGGAGCTGTTTTTT.

The V and J genes are TRBV15 and TRBJ2-7, with 15 bases fitting TRBD2. With V trimmed by 1 base and J by 6 bases, 4 bases remained unmatched. Germline-derived CDR1 and CDR2 are LNHNV and YYDKDF (reference sequence). The CDR3 spans 16 residues. This CDR3 reads CATSRGGLAGGGEQYF. The CDR3, as DNA: TGTGCCACCAGCAGAGGTGGACTAGCGGGAGGGGGCGAGCAGTACTTC.

This sequence joins TRBV9 and TRBJ1-3; D not resolved. This CDR3 region has 13 residues. Germline lookup yields CDR1 SGDLS and CDR2 YYNGEE. Trimming pared 0 bases from V and 4 bases from J, leaving 5 bases between. The CDR3 loop reads CASSVGHGNTIYF. The CDR3 coding sequence is TGTGCCAGCAGCGTAGGACACGGAAACACCATATATTTT.

This chain links TRBV11-2 with TRBJ1-1; D remains ambiguous. V shed 1 base and J shed 10 bases, with 13 bases lying between them. The germline gives CDR1 SGHAT, CDR2 FQNNGV. CDR3 length equals 13 residues. CDR3: CASSLVASPLAFF. CDR3 bases: TGTGCCAGCAGCTTAGTCGCCTCACCACTAGCTTTCTTT.